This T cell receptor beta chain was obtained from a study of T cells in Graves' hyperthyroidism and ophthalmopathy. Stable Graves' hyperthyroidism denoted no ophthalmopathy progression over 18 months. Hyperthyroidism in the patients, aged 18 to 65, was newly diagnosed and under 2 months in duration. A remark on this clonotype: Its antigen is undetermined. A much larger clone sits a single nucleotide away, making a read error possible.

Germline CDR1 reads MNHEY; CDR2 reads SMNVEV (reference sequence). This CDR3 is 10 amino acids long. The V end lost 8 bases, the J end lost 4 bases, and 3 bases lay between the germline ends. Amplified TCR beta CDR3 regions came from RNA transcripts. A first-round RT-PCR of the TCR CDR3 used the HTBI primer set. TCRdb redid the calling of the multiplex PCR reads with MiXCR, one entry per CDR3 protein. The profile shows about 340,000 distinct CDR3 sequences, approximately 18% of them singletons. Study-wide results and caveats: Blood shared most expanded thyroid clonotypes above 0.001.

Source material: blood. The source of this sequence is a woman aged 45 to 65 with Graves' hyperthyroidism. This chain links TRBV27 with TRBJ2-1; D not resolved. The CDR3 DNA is TGTGCCAGCGGTTACAATGAGCAGTTCTTC. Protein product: CASGYNEQFF.